This passage covers 21 T cell receptor beta chains from one sample sequenced in a study of early T cells in non-severe SARS-CoV-2 infection. TCRdb fed the 5' RACE reads into MiXCR, producing one record per CDR3 protein. The sample shows around 25,000 distinct CDR3 sequences, less than 5% of them seen only once. The sequencing sample was made of whole blood. Receptor source: an adult who was a healthcare worker with PCR-confirmed SARS-CoV-2 infection or an uninfected control (not recorded which).

Judged by abundance, this clonotype is large (0.1 to 1%). This chain uses TRBV7-3 with TRBJ2-3; D gene ambiguous. This CDR3 spans 13 amino acids. Germline V lookup: CDR1 SGHTA, CDR2 FQGTGA. V shed 3 bases and J shed 3 bases, with 7 bases lying between them. Here the CDR3 reads CASSLMATDTQYF. CDR3 coding DNA: TGTGCCAGCAGCTTGATGGCGACAGATACGCAGTATTTT.

There are many counts of this clonotype. The gene calls are TRBV2 and TRBJ1-1; 7 nucleotides match TRBD1. The germline gives CDR1 SNHLY, CDR2 FYNNEI. Trimming cost V 3 bases and J 4 bases; bases outside gene matches: 5. This CDR3 region has 14 residues. The CDR3 nucleotides are TGTGCCAGCAGTGACCTCCGGGACAGCACTGAAGCTTTCTTT. Translated, it gives CASSDLRDSTEAFF.

This clonotype was picked up many times. The rearrangement joins TRBV5-1 to TRBJ2-1, with 12 bases aligning to TRBD2. Germline V lookup: CDR1 SGHRS, CDR2 YFSETQ. This CDR3 comprises 16 residues. Trimming removed 4 bases from V and 7 bases from J; junction bases left unmatched: 9. The CDR3 bases are TGCGCCAGCAGCCCTCCTAGCGGGAGGGCCGGTAATGAGCAGTTCTTC. It translates to CASSPPSGRAGNEQFF.

This clonotype has at least ten counts. CDR3 in amino acids: CASRGPGQGTYEQYF. The CDR3 DNA reads TGTGCCAGCAGAGGACCGGGACAGGGAACCTACGAGCAGTACTTC. This chain connects TRBV11-2 to TRBJ2-7; TRBD1 matches at 9 bases. Trimming cost V 6 bases and J 2 bases; bases outside gene matches: 8. This CDR3 is 15 amino acids long. Germline CDR1 reads SGHAT; CDR2 reads FQNNGV.

This clonotype was seen at least ten times. V and J are TRBV7-2 and TRBJ2-1, with D tentatively TRBD1 or TRBD2 (6 bases each). V was cut by 4 bases and J by 7 bases, with 17 bases left in between. Looked up from germline, CDR1 is SGHTA and CDR2 is FQGNSA. This CDR3 has 15 residues. CDR3 protein: CASSSQGGGVNEQFF. Written as DNA, the CDR3 is TGTGCCAGCAGCTCGCAAGGGGGAGGAGTAAATGAGCAGTTCTTC.

This clonotype was counted a few times. The chain joins TRBV28 to TRBJ2-3, with D maybe TRBD2 (5 bases). Looked up from germline, CDR1 is MDHEN and CDR2 is SYDVKM. The CDR3 length is 15 residues. The V end was cut by 4 bases, the J end by 4 bases, with 15 bases between. The CDR3 region has the DNA TGTGCCAGCAGTTCTTACCGGGAACGGGCAGATACGCAGTATTTT. It is translated as CASSSYRERADTQYF.

This clonotype came up many times. The V and J genes are TRBV14 and TRBJ2-7; the D gene is possibly TRBD2 (5 bases). V lost 3 bases, J lost 7 bases, and 13 bases lay in between. The CDR3 has 13 residues. Germline V lookup: CDR1 SGHDN, CDR2 FVKESK. DNA of the CDR3: TGTGCCAGCAGCCAGATGGTAGCGTGGGAGCAGTACTTC. It is translated as CASSQMVAWEQYF. Variable domain in full (rest from reference TRBV14 and TRBJ2-7): EAGVTQFPSHSVIEKGQTVTLRCDPISGHDNLYWYRRVMGKEIKFLLHFVKESKQDESGMPNNRFLAERTGGTYSTLKVQPAELEDSGVYFCASSQMVAWEQYFGPGTRLTVT.

The chain carries TRBV4-1 and TRBJ1-1; the match to TRBD1 covers 8 bases. The germline V gene has CDR1 MGHRA and CDR2 YSYEKL. V shed 0 bases, J shed 1 base, and the junction held 7 bases outside the gene matches. The length of the CDR3 is 17 residues. In nucleotides, the CDR3 is TGCGCCAGCAGCCAAGATTTGACAGGGGTTGAGAACACTGAAGCTTTCTTT. Encoded protein: CASSQDLTGVENTEAFF.

The table lists this clonotype with many counts. V and J are TRBV5-1 and TRBJ2-1; the match to TRBD2 covers 9 bases. Germline CDR1 reads SGHRS; CDR2 reads YFSETQ. The trim removed 1 base at V and 10 bases at J, leaving 9 bases unmatched. The length of the CDR3 is 15 residues. The CDR3: CASSLFGTSPVEQFF. The CDR3 bases are TGCGCCAGCAGCTTGTTCGGGACTAGCCCGGTGGAGCAGTTCTTC.

There are many counts of this clonotype. CDR3 sequence (DNA): TGCAGTGCTCTTCCGGGACTTACGCAGTATTTT. Translation: CSALPGLTQYF. The chain links TRBV20-1 to TRBJ2-3, with D possibly TRBD2 on 6 matching bases. V was clipped by 5 bases and J by 8 bases, with 11 bases between them. Germline lookup yields CDR1 DFQATT and CDR2 SNEGSKA (reference sequence). The CDR3 is 11 amino acids.

This clonotype was recorded at least ten times. The V gene is TRBV11-3, the J gene TRBJ2-3, with TRBD2 as a possible D gene (5 bases). V lost 4 bases and J 5 bases, leaving 13 bases between the germline ends. The CDR3 length is 14 residues. Germline-derived CDR1 and CDR2 are SGHNT and YENEEA. CDR3 amino acids: CASSSSPEGDTQYF. CDR3 DNA sequence: TGTGCCAGCAGCTCTTCACCTGAGGGAGATACGCAGTATTTT.

This clonotype was counted many times. The chain employs TRBV7-9 and TRBJ1-1, with unresolved D. This CDR3 spans 14 amino acids. Per the germline V gene, CDR1 is SEHNR and CDR2 is FQNEAQ (reference sequence). Trimming took off 7 bases at V and 8 bases at J, with 20 bases between the two ends. The CDR3 DNA reads TGTGCCAGCAAAAGTTCGTCTTCTGCGCAGGAAGCTTTCTTT. It translates to CASKSSSSAQEAFF.

This clonotype has at least ten counts. The rearrangement joins TRBV7-2 to TRBJ2-3; the D gene is possibly TRBD1 (6 bases). Looked up from germline, CDR1 is SGHTA and CDR2 is FQGNSA. The CDR3 totals 14 residues. The V gene lost 7 bases and the J gene lost 2 bases, with 13 bases spanning the gap. The CDR3 protein is CASKLQGTTDTQYF. The DNA for the CDR3 is TGTGCCAGCAAGCTTCAGGGGACCACAGATACGCAGTATTTT.

By share of the sample, this clonotype is medium-sized. The chain employs TRBV28 and TRBJ1-5; D ambiguous. The V gene's germline CDR1 is MDHEN and CDR2 SYDVKM. The germline V and J ends were trimmed by 3 bases and 4 bases, with 7 bases remaining between them. CDR3 size: 13 residues. The CDR3: CASSLPLNQPQHF. The CDR3 nucleotides read TGTGCCAGCAGTTTGCCGCTTAATCAGCCCCAGCATTTT.

The sample holds many counts of this clonotype. The chain recombines TRBV3-1 with TRBJ2-1; D is undetermined. V was shortened by 4 bases and J by 6 bases, with 10 bases between the two germline ends. Germline V gene data show CDR1 as LGHDT and CDR2 as YNNKEL (reference sequence). This CDR3 region has 13 residues. The CDR3 nucleotides are TGTGCCAGCAGCCCCCGAGTAGCCAATGAGCAGTTCTTC. Protein product: CASSPRVANEQFF.

This clonotype was observed at least ten times. The chain uses TRBV14 and TRBJ2-7; perhaps TRBD2 as D (6 bases). The V end lost 1 base, the J end lost 2 bases, and 9 bases lay between the germline ends. Per germline, CDR1 SGHDN and CDR2 FVKESK. The CDR3 contains 14 residues. This CDR3 reads CASSQAAGPYEQYF. In nucleotides, the CDR3 is TGTGCCAGCAGCCAAGCGGCGGGGCCCTACGAGCAGTACTTC.

This clonotype was seen only a few times. This sequence joins TRBV29-1 and TRBJ2-1; D assignment may be TRBD1 or TRBD2 (6 bases each). The CDR3 consists of 14 residues. Trimming shortened V by 4 bases and J by 0 bases, and 10 bases separated the two germline ends. Germline V lookup: CDR1 SQVTM, CDR2 ANQGSEA. The CDR3 sequence: CSVGRGASYNEQFF. The CDR3 bases are TGCAGCGTTGGGAGGGGGGCCTCCTACAATGAGCAGTTCTTC.

This clonotype was observed many times. The chain couples TRBV10-3 to TRBJ1-4; D may be TRBD1 (5 bases). Germline CDR1 is ENHRY and CDR2 is SYGVKD. V gave up 10 bases and J gave up 8 bases, with 20 bases separating them. The length of the CDR3 is 14 residues. The CDR3 DNA is TGTGCCACCCGCCCTCAGGGACGGTTAGAAAAACTGTTTTTT. It specifies CATRPQGRLEKLFF.

This rearrangement joins TRBV4-1 to TRBJ2-1, with 14 bases aligning to TRBD2. CDR1 and CDR2 (germline): MGHRA, YSYEKL. The CDR3 length is 19 residues. J gave up 6 bases and V 4 bases, and 14 bases lay outside the gene matches. The CDR3 coding sequence is TGCGCCAGCAGCCGAGGACTAGCGGGAGGAAGTCCCCCCTCCAATGAGCAGTTCTTC. Translating gives CASSRGLAGGSPPSNEQFF.

This clonotype showed up just a few times. The chain combines TRBV29-1 with TRBJ1-2; 10 bases fit TRBD1. The CDR3 is made up of 13 amino acids. With V trimmed by 7 bases and J by 8 bases, 10 bases remained unmatched. Germline V gene data show CDR1 as SQVTM and CDR2 as ANQGSEA. The CDR3 spells CSGRDRGMDGYTF. The CDR3 region has the DNA TGCAGCGGCCGGGACAGGGGTATGGACGGCTACACCTTC.

Many counts were recorded for this clonotype. This chain joins TRBV19 and TRBJ2-1; TRBD2 aligns across 10 bases. Germline CDR1 reads LNHDA; CDR2 reads SQIVND (reference sequence). CDR3 length: 17 residues. V was pared by 7 bases and J by 0 bases, with 9 bases of the junction left unmatched. CDR3 in DNA: TGTGCCAGTACCTCCGGGACTAGCGCCCTCTCCTACAATGAGCAGTTCTTC. This gives the protein CASTSGTSALSYNEQFF.